This entry is about one T cell receptor (beta chain). Its binding antigen is unknown. The sample holds no much larger clone one base away, and base qualities are not on file. Explained via the paper, the time point label denotes: baseline before oral tofacitinib. Peripheral blood and lesional scalp punch biopsies were obtained from patients with alopecia areata. PBMCs were isolated by density centrifugation and stained for CD3, CD4 and CD8, after which CD4+ and CD8+ T cells were sorted on a FACSAria. From the cysteine up to the phenylalanine, the CDR3 has a length of 12 residues. CDR3 DNA only is kept here, 36 bases in frame from base 1. V is clipped by 1 base and J by 6 bases, and the sequence between their germline boundaries is 7 bases long. From the germline V gene, CDR1 is KGHSH and CDR2 is LQKENI. Library preparation was by the immunoSEQ multiplex PCR assay. RNA was extracted from all samples and reverse transcribed into cDNA as template for TCR sequencing. First-strand cDNA was synthesized using SuperScript III with a 2:1 mix of oligo-dT and random hexamers. Amplification bias was assessed with a synthetic immune receptor repertoire, and residual bias was removed computationally. Processing in the source paper ran as follows. Raw reads were preprocessed to remove errors, and CDR3 was defined by IMGT conventions from the conserved cysteine to phenylalanine. Clonality was computed as 1 minus the Shannon entropy, with the entropy normalized by log2 of the number of productive unique TCRs. Whether scalp clones were CD4 or CD8 was inferred by matching scalp TCRbeta sequences against CD4 and CD8 repertoires sorted from blood. The immuneACCESS repertoire file appears here via TCRdb, limited to in-frame rearrangements. These files lack a portion of the clones; in checked studies, under half of the deficit traces to unresolved V genes, and the cause of the others is not known. V, J and clone size were drawn from that table, and D and trimming were deduced from the DNA. For this sample the table gives 200,000 to 250,000 clones, of which 50% to 65% were detected only once. Over 0.4% of the sample goes to the ten largest clones.

These data originate in a study of CD8+ T cells in alopecia areata (dated by TCRdb to between 2017 and 2018). Background on the whole study: Treated patients were enrolled in an open-label pilot trial of oral tofacitinib, 5 to 10 mg twice daily, for moderate-to-severe alopecia areata. RNA came from the PAXgene miRNA kit for fixed scalp, the miRNeasy kit for PBMCs, and the RNeasy kit for mouse skin. Biopsies were taken from tofacitinib-treated patients at baseline and again at 4 and 24 weeks into treatment, and several of those patients also had a later scalp biopsy. In both human patients and the C3H/HeJ mouse model, the study applied high-throughput TCRbeta sequencing to look at T cell clonal expansion in alopecia areata. In humans, TCRbeta sequencing was performed on scalp tissue and on sorted CD4+ and CD8+ peripheral blood T cells from healthy controls and from patients with patchy or totalis/universalis alopecia areata. Scalp clonality was compared among normal scalp (n=4), patchy alopecia areata scalp (n=8), and alopecia totalis/universalis scalp (n=8). Patients stayed on tofacitinib for 6 to 18 months and then had 6 months of follow-up off drug so that delayed response and recurrence could be assessed. immunoSEQ multiplex PCR using 35 Vbeta forward primers and 13 Jbeta reverse primers was used to amplify TCRbeta CDR3 regions. Overall results and qualifications from the work: Unlike mouse skin, where gammadelta T cells dominate, normal human skin contains resident alphabeta T cells that get sequenced too, which complicates analysis of the scalp TCR repertoire. Higher clonality and more expanded CD8+ clones were observed in lesional scalp than in normal scalp, particularly in alopecia totalis/universalis, a finding suggestive of antigenic drive. Shared TCR sequences between patients were less evident than in mice, which may be partly attributable to HLA diversity in the patient population.

Specimen: CD4+ T cells sorted from blood, collected at week 0. The clonotype comes from a human donor with alopecia areata. Recombination connected TRBV18 to TRBJ2-7; the D segment cannot be called with confidence. Here is the DNA: TGTGCCAGCTCACCACAACCCCTCGAGCAGTACTTC. Its product reads: CASSPQPLEQYF. Supplemented by the reference TRBV18 and TRBJ2-7 proteins around the CDR3, the complete variable domain is NAGVMQNPRHLVRRRGQEARLRCSPMKGHSHVYWYRQLPEEGLKFMVYLQKENIIDESGMPKERFSAEFPKEGPSILRIQQVVRGDSAAYFCASSPQPLEQYFGPGTRLTVT.